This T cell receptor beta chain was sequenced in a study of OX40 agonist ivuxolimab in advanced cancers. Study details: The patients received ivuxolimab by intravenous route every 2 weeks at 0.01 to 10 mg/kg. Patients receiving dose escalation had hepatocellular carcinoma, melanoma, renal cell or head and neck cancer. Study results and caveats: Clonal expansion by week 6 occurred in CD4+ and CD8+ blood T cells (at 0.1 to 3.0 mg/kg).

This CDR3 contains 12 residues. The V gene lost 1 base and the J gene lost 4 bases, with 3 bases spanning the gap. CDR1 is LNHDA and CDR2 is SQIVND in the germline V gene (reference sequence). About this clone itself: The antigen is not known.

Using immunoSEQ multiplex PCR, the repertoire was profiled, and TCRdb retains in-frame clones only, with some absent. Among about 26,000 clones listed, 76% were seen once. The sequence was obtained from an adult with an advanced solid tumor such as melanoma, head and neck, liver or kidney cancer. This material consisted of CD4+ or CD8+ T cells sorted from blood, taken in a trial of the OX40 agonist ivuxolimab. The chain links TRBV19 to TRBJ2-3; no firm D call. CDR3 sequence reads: CASSIVSDTQYF. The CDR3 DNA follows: TGTGCCAGTAGTATAGTTTCAGATACGCAGTATTTT.